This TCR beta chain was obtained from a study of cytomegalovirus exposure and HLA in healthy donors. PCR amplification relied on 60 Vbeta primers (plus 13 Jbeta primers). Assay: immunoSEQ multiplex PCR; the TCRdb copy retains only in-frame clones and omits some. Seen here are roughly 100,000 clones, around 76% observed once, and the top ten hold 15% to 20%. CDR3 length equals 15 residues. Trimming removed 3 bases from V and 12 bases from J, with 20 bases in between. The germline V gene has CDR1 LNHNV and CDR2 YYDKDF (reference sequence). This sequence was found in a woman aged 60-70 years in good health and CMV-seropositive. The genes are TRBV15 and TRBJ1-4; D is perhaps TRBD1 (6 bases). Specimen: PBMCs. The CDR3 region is CATSRKQGGVPELFF. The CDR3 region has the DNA TGTGCCACCAGCAGGAAACAGGGAGGGGTTCCGGAACTGTTTTTT.